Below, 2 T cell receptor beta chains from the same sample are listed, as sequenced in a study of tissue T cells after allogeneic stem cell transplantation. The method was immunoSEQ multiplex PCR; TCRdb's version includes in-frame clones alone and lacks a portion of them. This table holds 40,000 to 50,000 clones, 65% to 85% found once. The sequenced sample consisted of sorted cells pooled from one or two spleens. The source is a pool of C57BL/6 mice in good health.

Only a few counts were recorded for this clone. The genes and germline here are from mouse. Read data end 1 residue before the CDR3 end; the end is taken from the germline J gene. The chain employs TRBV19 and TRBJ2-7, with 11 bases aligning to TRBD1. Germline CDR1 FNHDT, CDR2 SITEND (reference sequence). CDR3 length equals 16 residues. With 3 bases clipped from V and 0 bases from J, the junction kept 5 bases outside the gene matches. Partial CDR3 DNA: TGTGCCAGCAGTACGGCCGGGACAGGGGGCTCCTATGAACAGTAC. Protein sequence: CASSTAGTGGSYEQY. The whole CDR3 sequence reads CASSTAGTGGSYEQYF.

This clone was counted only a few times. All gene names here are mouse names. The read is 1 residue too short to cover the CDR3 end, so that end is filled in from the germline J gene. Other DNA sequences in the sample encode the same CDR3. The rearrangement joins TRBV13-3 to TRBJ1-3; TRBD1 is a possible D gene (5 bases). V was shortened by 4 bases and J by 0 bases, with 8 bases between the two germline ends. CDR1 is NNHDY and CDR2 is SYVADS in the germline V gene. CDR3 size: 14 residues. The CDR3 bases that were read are TGTGCCAGCAGTCTACAGGCTTCTGGAAATACGCTCTAT. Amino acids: CASSLQASGNTLY. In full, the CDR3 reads CASSLQASGNTLYF.